This TCR beta chain emerged from a study of post-analysis software for immune sequencing data. Prepared TCR beta cDNA libraries contained unique molecular identifiers. From about 1 to 10 million T cells, a few hundred thousand cDNA molecules were obtained. TCRdb used MiXCR to reprocess the PCR reads, holding one entry per CDR3 protein. The table lists approximately 630,000 distinct CDR3 sequences, approximately 60% of them singletons. The CDR3 runs to 14 residues. Germline lookup yields CDR1 DFQATT and CDR2 SNEGSKA (reference sequence). Whole-study results and caveats: Versus controls, multiple sclerosis patients showed significantly lower diversity (normalized Chao1). TRBV segments more frequent in patients than in controls numbered about 5 and included TRBV5-6, TRBV5-1 and TRBV20-1.

This clonotype turned up a few times. Its antigen is currently unknown. The sample comprised blood. The clonotype originates from a girl aged 2 to 9 with multiple sclerosis. The V call is TRBV20-1, the J call TRBJ2-5, with 8 positions matching TRBD1. The end of the DNA aligns better with TRBJ2-7, so the J call may be wrong. This CDR3 is CSASRGRPPYEQYF. The CDR3 region has the DNA TGCAGTGCCAGCAGGGGGCGGCCCCCCTACGAGCAGTACTTC.